This T cell receptor beta chain was obtained from a study of OX40 agonist ivuxolimab in advanced cancers. Study-level findings and limits: Some of the nonresponding patients also showed low levels of normalized T-cell clonal expansion. CD4+ and CD8+ T cells in blood underwent clonal expansion by week 6 at 0.1 to 3.0 mg/kg. Patients who responded partially at 0.1-3.0 mg/kg showed clonal expansion ranking among the lowest.

Only in-frame clones appear in the TCRdb table, and some are missing; sequencing was by immunoSEQ multiplex PCR. Among roughly 100,000 clones listed, 90% were seen once. As regards this clone: The antigen is unknown.

Looked up from germline, CDR1 is MNHNY and CDR2 is SVGAGI (reference sequence). Trimming took 6 bases from V and 7 from J, leaving 13 bases between them. The CDR3 has 12 amino acids. This material consisted of CD4+ or CD8+ T cells sorted from blood, taken in a trial of the OX40 agonist ivuxolimab. This rearrangement joins TRBV6-6 to TRBJ2-7; D possibly corresponds to TRBD1 (6 bases). This clonotype was sampled from an adult with an advanced solid tumor such as melanoma, head and neck, liver or kidney cancer. In DNA form, the CDR3 reads TGTGCCAGCAGCACAGGGTTAGGGGAGCAGTACTTC. Amino acids: CASSTGLGEQYF.